Below, 15 T cell receptor beta chains from the same sample are listed, as sequenced in a study of T cells in Graves' hyperthyroidism and ophthalmopathy. TCR beta CDR3 regions were amplified from RNA transcripts. A set of HTBI primers served as the primers for a first-round RT-PCR of the TCR CDR3. TCRdb re-derived calls from the multiplex PCR reads in MiXCR, one entry per CDR3 protein. Of 100,000 to 140,000 distinct CDR3 sequences listed, about a sixth are singletons. The sample taken for sequencing was blood. The receptors were gathered from a woman aged 45-65 years with Graves' hyperthyroidism.

This clonotype was counted only a few times. A much larger clone differs by one base, so this may be a read error. This rearrangement joins TRBV6-5 to TRBJ1-1; D is undetermined. Germline CDR1 reads MNHEY; CDR2 reads SVGAGI. The CDR3 loop spans 14 amino acids. CDR3 sequence: CACSDSFTNTEAFF. CDR3 nucleotides: TGTGCCTGCAGTGACTCCTTTACGAACACTGAAGCTTTCTTT.

This clonotype appeared many times. This chain links TRBV12-3 or TRBV12-4 with TRBJ1-1; 7 positions agree with TRBD1. The J segment lost 0 bases and the V segment lost 7 bases, leaving 5 bases of the junction unmatched. This CDR3 contains 14 residues. The CDR3 DNA reads TGTGCCAGCACAAGGGACAGCATGAACACTGAAGCTTTCTTT. This gives the protein CASTRDSMNTEAFF.

The chain uses TRBV30 and TRBJ2-7; 9 bases map to TRBD1. Germline assignment: CDR1 GTSNPN and CDR2 SVGIG (reference sequence). The CDR3 is made up of 13 amino acids. V lost 3 bases and J lost 4; bases outside the gene matches: 4. CDR3 sequence: CAWRWTGAYEQYF. In DNA form, the CDR3 reads TGTGCCTGGAGGTGGACAGGGGCTTACGAGCAGTACTTC.

This clonotype was observed at least ten times. The chain combines TRBV27 with TRBJ1-5, with 10 bases that match TRBD1. After removal of 5 bases from V and 3 bases from J, the junction contained 4 bases not matched to a gene. CDR3 size: 15 residues. Looked up from germline, CDR1 is MNHEY and CDR2 is SMNVEV (reference sequence). CDR3 sequence: CASSDRGLLNQPQHF. The CDR3 DNA sequence: TGTGCCAGCAGTGACAGGGGGCTCCTCAATCAGCCCCAGCATTTT.

The chain combines TRBV7-3 with TRBJ2-2; the D is unclear. Per the germline V gene, CDR1 is SGHTA and CDR2 is FQGTGA. Trimming cost V 3 bases and J 1 base, with 9 bases left between them. The CDR3 has 15 residues. The chain's CDR3 is CASSFGRVNTGELFF. In nucleotides, the CDR3 is TGTGCCAGCAGCTTCGGACGGGTGAACACCGGGGAGCTGTTTTTT.

At least ten counts were recorded for this clonotype. The rearrangement uses TRBV2 and TRBJ2-2, with D unresolved. Trimming shortened V by 4 bases and J by 2 bases, and 8 bases separated the two germline ends. Germline CDR1 reads SNHLY; CDR2 reads FYNNEI. The CDR3 extends over 14 amino acids. CDR3 bases: TGTGCCAGCAGTGGCCAAAAAAACACCGGGGAGCTGTTTTTT. Amino acids: CASSGQKNTGELFF.

This clonotype was counted many times. V usage is TRBV12-3 or TRBV12-4 and J usage is TRBJ2-2; a weak D match, TRBD2 (6 bases). The length of the CDR3 is 13 residues. V lost 8 bases, J lost 5 bases, and 12 bases lay in between. The CDR3 loop reads CASYGSLTGELFF. The CDR3 nucleotides read TGTGCCAGCTACGGGAGTTTAACCGGGGAGCTGTTTTTT.

This clonotype was detected ten times or more. The J gene is TRBJ2-1, the V gene TRBV12-3 or TRBV12-4; 12 positions match TRBD2. J lost 6 bases, V lost 5 bases, and 8 bases had no gene match. There are 16 residues in the CDR3. The CDR3 loop reads CASSASTSGSRNEQFF. The CDR3, as DNA: TGTGCCAGCAGTGCGTCGACTAGCGGGAGTCGCAATGAGCAGTTCTTC.

This clonotype has a count of ten or more. The V gene is TRBV10-1, the J gene TRBJ2-7, with TRBD1 matching 7 bases. V dropped 0 bases and J dropped 5; count of bases not matched to a gene: 4. This CDR3 has 14 residues. Germline-derived CDR1 and CDR2 are WNHNN and SYGVQD (reference sequence). CDR3 DNA: TGCGCCAGCAGTGAGTCGAACAGGGGCCACGAGCAGTACTTC. Its protein is CASSESNRGHEQYF.

This clonotype has a count of ten or more. The V gene is TRBV28, the J gene TRBJ2-3; 8 bases map to TRBD1. V lost 1 base to trimming and J lost 1 base; unmatched junction nucleotides: 4. The CDR3 spans 16 residues. Germline V gives CDR1 MDHEN, CDR2 SYDVKM. The CDR3 sequence is CASSLYGQGGTDTQYF. In nucleotides, the CDR3 is TGTGCCAGCAGTTTATATGGACAGGGCGGCACAGATACGCAGTATTTT.

In its sample, this clonotype was seen many times. The chain is built from TRBV10-3 and TRBJ1-3; D is possibly TRBD1 (5 bases). Germline values: CDR1 ENHRY, CDR2 SYGVKD. The CDR3 runs 13 residues. Trimming stripped 11 bases from V and 3 bases from J, with 14 bases between. CDR3: CAAGPASGNTIYF. In DNA form, the CDR3 reads TGTGCCGCAGGGCCAGCCAGTGGAAACACCATATATTTT.

This clonotype appeared many times. This chain links TRBV20-1 with TRBJ2-1; 7 bases are shared with TRBD2. CDR1 is DFQATT, CDR2 SNEGSKA, per germline (reference sequence). CDR3 length: 13 amino acids. After removal of 6 bases from V and 4 bases from J, the junction contained 6 bases not matched to a gene. CDR3 sequence (DNA): TGCAGTGCCCAGGGAGGGCCATACAATGAGCAGTTCTTC. It specifies CSAQGGPYNEQFF.

V usage is TRBV20-1 and J usage is TRBJ2-1; D possibly corresponds to TRBD2 (6 bases). Between the trimmed V and J ends, which lost 2 bases and 8 bases, there was a span of 22 bases. Germline CDR1 DFQATT, CDR2 SNEGSKA (reference sequence). The CDR3 length is 16 residues. CDR3 in amino acids: CSARPVDYSAWHEQFF. The CDR3 coding sequence is TGCAGTGCTAGACCGGTGGACTATTCCGCGTGGCATGAGCAGTTCTTC.

This clonotype was recorded at least ten times. The J gene is TRBJ2-1, the V gene TRBV2; 11 bases align to TRBD1. V was pared by 6 bases and J by 7 bases, with 8 bases of the junction left unmatched. Germline assignment: CDR1 SNHLY and CDR2 FYNNEI. The length of the CDR3 is 15 residues. As DNA, the CDR3 is TGTGCCAGCAGCCCCGGACAGGGGGCGAGGAATGAGCAGTTCTTC. The encoded protein is CASSPGQGARNEQFF. Looking up the rest from reference TRBV2 and TRBJ2-1 gives the full variable domain: EPEVTQTPSHQVTQMGQEVILRCVPISNHLYFYWYRQILGQKVEFLVSFYNNEISEKSEIFDDQFSVERPDGSNFTLKIRSTKLEDSAMYFCASSPGQGARNEQFFGPGTRLTVL.

The chain links TRBV18 to TRBJ2-7; D uncertain. The CDR3 extends over 12 amino acids. Looked up from germline, CDR1 is KGHSH and CDR2 is LQKENI. V lost 6 bases and J 2 bases, leaving 8 bases between the germline ends. This CDR3 reads CASSPMTYEQYF. CDR3 DNA sequence: TGTGCCAGCTCCCCGATGACCTACGAGCAGTACTTC.